This T cell receptor (beta chain) was profiled in a study of radiotherapy plus CTLA-4 blockade in lung cancer. Method: immunoSEQ multiplex PCR; TCRdb's copy keeps in-frame clones and lacks some. The table has 71,000 or so clones, around 84% seen once. The sequence was obtained from a human donor with non-small cell lung cancer who had stable disease on radiotherapy plus ipilimumab. The sample consisted of peripheral blood, taken from a patient treated with radiotherapy plus ipilimumab.

CDR3 protein: CASSEGGGQGAVEQYF. The CDR3 DNA is TGCGCCAGCAGTGAAGGCGGGGGACAGGGGGCCGTCGAGCAGTACTTC. The rearrangement uses TRBV10-1 and TRBJ2-7; 12 bases line up with TRBD1. The CDR3 consists of 16 residues. Germline lookup yields CDR1 WNHNN and CDR2 SYGVQD (reference sequence). V trimming: 3 bases; J trimming: 6 bases; junction bases outside the gene matches: 9.